These T cell receptor beta chains were read from a single sample in a study of cytomegalovirus exposure and HLA in healthy donors. This table comes from immunoSEQ multiplex PCR, and its TCRdb copy is limited to in-frame clones, with some not included. The repertoire holds 120,000 to 150,000 clones, with roughly 85% as singletons. Sequenced sample: PBMCs. The source of these receptors is a male donor in good health and CMV-seronegative. Both conserved end residues are part of each CDR3. A D gene is named only where the DNA matches it firmly. The size of a clone is reported for some rows only, either as once, few or many, or as a class for expanded clones.

v_gene: TRBV7-9
abundance: -
j_gene: TRBJ1-2
d_gene: TRBD1
CDR3nt: TGTGCCAGCAGCCTATCGGTAGGACAGGATTATGGCTACACCTTC
CDR3aa: CASSLSVGQDYGYTF

v_gene: TRBV7-9
abundance: -
j_gene: TRBJ1-2
d_gene: TRBD1
CDR3nt: TGTGCCAGCAGCTCGGGACAGGGGGCGGTGAGTGGCTACACCTTC
CDR3aa: CASSSGQGAVSGYTF

v_gene: TRBV7-3
abundance: -
j_gene: TRBJ2-2
d_gene: -
CDR3nt: TGTGCCAGCAGCTCCACAGGGAACACCGGGGAGCTGTTTTTT
CDR3aa: CASSSTGNTGELFF

v_gene: TRBV2
abundance: -
j_gene: TRBJ2-1
d_gene: TRBD1
CDR3nt: TGTGCCAGCAGTGAACCCTCGTCATCCGGGACAGGTTACAATGAGCAGTTCTTC
CDR3aa: CASSEPSSSGTGYNEQFF

v_gene: TRBV5-4
abundance: -
j_gene: TRBJ2-7
d_gene: TRBD1
CDR3nt: TGTGCCAGCAGCCCGACAAACCAACAGGGGCGGGACGAGCAGTACTTC
CDR3aa: CASSPTNQQGRDEQYF

v_gene: TRBV19
abundance: -
j_gene: TRBJ2-7
d_gene: -
CDR3nt: TGTGCCAGTAGTATAGTACTCCACTCCTACGAGCAGTACTTC
CDR3aa: CASSIVLHSYEQYF

v_gene: TRBV19
abundance: -
j_gene: TRBJ2-1
d_gene: TRBD2
CDR3nt: TGTGCCAGTAAGGAGACTAGCGGGGGATACAATGAGCAGTTCTTC
CDR3aa: CASKETSGGYNEQFF

v_gene: TRBV19
abundance: -
j_gene: TRBJ2-3
d_gene: TRBD1
CDR3nt: TGTGCCAGTAGTATCGCGACAGGGGCTCGCACCACAGATACGCAGTATTTT
CDR3aa: CASSIATGARTTDTQYF

v_gene: TRBV15
abundance: -
j_gene: TRBJ2-7
d_gene: -
CDR3nt: TGTGCCACCAGCAATCACGGTGTTGCCTACGAGCAGTACTTC
CDR3aa: CATSNHGVAYEQYF

v_gene: TRBV11-2
abundance: -
j_gene: TRBJ2-1
d_gene: -
CDR3nt: TGTGCCAGCAGCTTAGATGGACTGACTACGCGCGGGCAGTTCTTC
CDR3aa: CASSLDGLTTRGQFF

v_gene: TRBV6-5
abundance: -
j_gene: TRBJ2-7
d_gene: TRBD2
CDR3nt: TGTGCCAGCAGTTACGGGAGGGCAAGTGCCTACGAGCAGTACTTC
CDR3aa: CASSYGRASAYEQYF

v_gene: TRBV4-3
abundance: -
j_gene: TRBJ2-7
d_gene: -
CDR3nt: TGCGCCAGCAGCCAGTCCCAGGGCGCGGTCTCCCCCTACGAGCAGTACTTC
CDR3aa: CASSQSQGAVSPYEQYF

v_gene: TRBV4-2
abundance: -
j_gene: TRBJ2-1
d_gene: -
CDR3nt: TGTGCCAGCAGCCAAGCGGGAGCGCGCAATGAGCAGTTCTTC
CDR3aa: CASSQAGARNEQFF

v_gene: TRBV19
abundance: once
j_gene: TRBJ1-5
d_gene: -
CDR3nt: TGTGCCAGTAGTATCGGTCAGGGCAGGGGCAATCAGCCCCAGCATTTT
CDR3aa: CASSIGQGRGNQPQHF